This T cell receptor (beta chain) was observed in a study of T cells after yellow fever vaccination. This clonotype was counted many times. Its target is not known. The germline CDR1 and CDR2 sequences are MNHNY and SVGAGI (reference sequence). The V gene lost 0 bases and the J gene lost 5 bases, with 5 bases spanning the gap. CDR3 length: 12 residues. Study-wide findings and caveats: CD4 and CD8 compartments shared a small share of clonotypes, likely from convergent recombination. Re-detected after boosting: most primary clones, 96% of CD4 and 88% of CD8.

TCRdb used MiXCR to reprocess the 5' RACE reads, holding one entry per CDR3 protein. The profile shows hundreds of thousands of distinct CDR3 sequences, more than 8.5% of them singletons. Sequenced here: PBMCs, sampled on the day of the first yellow fever vaccination. This clonotype originated in a man younger than 30 who received the YFV17D yellow fever vaccine. The rearrangement joins TRBV6-6 to TRBJ2-7, with D hard to call. CDR3 protein: CASSYSQDEQYF. DNA of the CDR3: TGTGCCAGCAGTTACTCTCAGGACGAGCAGTACTTC.